One and the same sample provided the 14 T cell receptor beta chains below, sequenced in a study of T cells in Graves' hyperthyroidism and ophthalmopathy. RNA transcripts served as the template for amplifying TCR beta CDR3 regions. HTBI primers were used for first-round RT-PCR of the TCR CDR3. One entry per CDR3 protein results from TCRdb running MiXCR on the multiplex PCR reads. The data contain about 360,000 distinct CDR3 sequences, roughly 25% of them singletons. Sequencing was performed on blood. All receptors derive from a man between 50 and 59 years old with Graves' hyperthyroidism.

This clonotype has ten or more counts. The chain carries TRBV11-2 and TRBJ2-7; 10 bases are shared with TRBD2. Trimming cost V 5 bases and J 2 bases; bases outside gene matches: 9. Germline CDR1 is SGHAT and CDR2 is FQNNGV. The CDR3 length is 16 residues. The CDR3 sequence: CASSLTRTSGTYEQYF. The CDR3 DNA reads TGTGCCAGCAGCCTCACTCGGACTAGCGGAACCTACGAGCAGTACTTC.

This clonotype was recorded at least ten times. This chain joins TRBV7-2 and TRBJ2-2, with TRBD1 as a possible D gene (5 bases). CDR3 length: 13 amino acids. Looked up from germline, CDR1 is SGHTA and CDR2 is FQGNSA. V gave up 3 bases and J gave up 5 bases, with 7 bases separating them. Here the CDR3 reads CASSFQGTGELFF. Here the CDR3 DNA reads TGTGCCAGCAGCTTTCAGGGAACCGGGGAGCTGTTTTTT.

This rearrangement joins TRBV10-3 to TRBJ1-1, with D possibly matching TRBD1 (5 bases). Trimming left V 6 bases short and J 4 bases short, with 9 bases between. CDR3 length equals 12 residues. Germline CDR1 reads ENHRY; CDR2 reads SYGVKD. Here the CDR3 reads CAISREGTEAFF. CDR3 DNA: TGTGCCATCAGCAGGGAGGGCACTGAAGCTTTCTTT.

The V call is TRBV20-1, the J call TRBJ2-1; no reliable D call. V was cut by 5 bases and J by 8 bases, with 10 bases left in between. The CDR3 has 11 amino acids. The germline V gene encodes CDR1 DFQATT and CDR2 SNEGSKA (reference sequence). The CDR3, as DNA: TGCAGTGCTTTGACTGTCTATGAGCAGTTCTTC. Translation gives CSALTVYEQFF.

This clonotype has a handful of counts. The chain combines TRBV19 with TRBJ2-3, with D tentatively TRBD1 (6 bases). Trimming shortened V by 5 bases and J by 2 bases, and 8 bases separated the two germline ends. Looked up from germline, CDR1 is LNHDA and CDR2 is SQIVND (reference sequence). The CDR3 has 13 residues. CDR3 protein: CASSWGHTDTQYF. CDR3 DNA sequence: TGTGCCAGTAGTTGGGGACACACAGATACGCAGTATTTT.

This clonotype turned up a few times. This chain uses TRBV6-2 or TRBV6-3 with TRBJ2-2, with D possibly being TRBD1 or TRBD2 (7 bases each). Germline values: CDR1 MNHEY, CDR2 SVGEGT. This CDR3 region has 22 residues. V dropped 2 bases and J dropped 1 base, with 29 bases sitting between them. The CDR3 region has the DNA TGTGCCAGCAGTTACCCCGGTACAGGGGATTCTAGGCTAGCGGAGAACACCGGGGAGCTGTTTTTT. The encoded protein is CASSYPGTGDSRLAENTGELFF.

The V gene is TRBV20-1, the J gene TRBJ2-1, with 10 nucleotides matching TRBD2. The CDR3 extends over 14 amino acids. The ends lost 6 bases at V and 6 bases at J; junction bases unmatched: 8. The V gene's germline CDR1 is DFQATT and CDR2 SNEGSKA (reference sequence). CDR3 sequence: CSARSGRAGNEQFF. The CDR3 nucleotides are TGCAGTGCCAGAAGCGGGAGGGCCGGCAATGAGCAGTTCTTC.

This clonotype turned up a few times. The chain employs TRBV5-1 and TRBJ2-3; 7 bases match TRBD1. J lost 4 bases, V lost 0 bases, and 2 bases had no gene match. The germline gives CDR1 SGHRS, CDR2 YFSETQ. The CDR3 has 14 amino acids. In DNA form, the CDR3 reads TGCGCCAGCAGCTTGGGGACAGGCCCAGATACGCAGTATTTT. This codes for CASSLGTGPDTQYF.

This clonotype was seen at least ten times. V and J are TRBV7-8 and TRBJ2-3; maybe TRBD2 (5 bases). Trimming stripped 5 bases from V and 1 base from J, with 13 bases between. CDR1 and CDR2 (germline): SGHVS, FQNEAQ. The CDR3 runs to 15 residues. This chain's CDR3 is CASSLRNGGTDTQYF. CDR3 bases: TGTGCCAGCAGCCTGAGAAACGGGGGCACAGATACGCAGTATTTT.

Many counts were recorded for this clonotype. The chain carries TRBV6-2 or TRBV6-3 and TRBJ2-1; 10 nucleotides align to TRBD1. The CDR3 spans 14 residues. In germline, CDR1 is MNHEY, CDR2 SVGEGT. V lost 6 bases to trimming and J lost 5 bases; unmatched junction nucleotides: 4. This CDR3 is CASRTGGRDNEQFF. In DNA form, the CDR3 reads TGTGCCAGCAGGACAGGGGGCCGGGACAATGAGCAGTTCTTC.

This clonotype was counted ten times or more. CDR3 amino acids: CASSLGLRADTQYF. CDR3 nucleotides: TGTGCCAGCAGCTTAGGGCTACGGGCAGATACGCAGTATTTT. The V call is TRBV7-3, the J call TRBJ2-3, with D unresolved. The CDR3 contains 14 residues. Per the germline V gene, CDR1 is SGHTA and CDR2 is FQGTGA. The V and J ends lost 2 bases and 4 bases respectively, with 10 bases between them.

This clonotype came up once. The chain has TRBV5-4 and TRBJ1-4; D possibly corresponds to TRBD1 (5 bases). V lost 3 bases to trimming and J lost 8 bases, with 14 bases between them. CDR1 and CDR2 from the germline V gene are SGHNT and YYREEE (reference sequence). This CDR3 comprises 14 residues. The CDR3 DNA follows: TGTGCCAGCAGCTCTTCCGGGACCTACGAAAAACTGTTTTTT. Protein: CASSSSGTYEKLFF.

The chain has TRBV20-1 and TRBJ2-3; TRBD2 aligns across 14 bases. The CDR3 loop spans 18 amino acids. Germline V CDR1 and CDR2: DFQATT, SNEGSKA (reference sequence). J lost 5 bases, V lost 3 bases, and 13 bases had no gene match. The CDR3 is CSASAGTSGSSLVDTQYF. In nucleotides, the CDR3 is TGCAGTGCTAGTGCCGGGACTAGCGGGAGTAGTTTGGTAGATACGCAGTATTTT.

A remark on this clonotype: At one boundary the junction diverges from the germline segment, which might be a read error. This chain joins TRBV27 and TRBJ2-3; 10 bases match TRBD1. CDR3 length: 19 residues. Germline CDR1 is MNHEY and CDR2 is SMNVEV (reference sequence). CDR3 nucleotide sequence: TGTGCCACCAGTGGGATCGGGGCCGGGACAGGGGACAGCACAGATACGCAGTATTTT. This gives the protein CATSGIGAGTGDSTDTQYF.